Each of the 9 T cell receptor beta chains below was sequenced from the same sample in a study of T cell responses to AZD1222 COVID-19 vaccine (TCRdb year 2021). Library generation was performed with the immunoSEQ multiplex PCR assay. Drawn from immuneACCESS, this table holds only the in-frame rearrangements with V and J called that TCRdb kept. Clones are partly lost; checked studies trace under half to an unresolved V gene and leave the rest unexplained. The table for this sample lists 100,000 to 150,000 clones; roughly nine tenths of them were counted only once. The ten top clones hold about 7% of the sample. The meaning of the sample's time point label: baseline before first vaccination. The material sequenced was peripheral blood, taken on day 0 of AZD1222 vaccination. These receptors all come from an adult in good health.

V and J are TRBV6-5 and TRBJ1-4; no clear D gene. Germline-derived CDR1 and CDR2 are MNHEY and SVGAGI. This CDR3 region has 15 residues. V lost 6 bases and J lost 0, with 11 bases in between. CDR3 residues: CASSDTAATNEKLFF. CDR3 DNA sequence: TGTGCCAGCAGCGACACGGCTGCAACTAATGAAAAACTGTTTTTT.

The chain carries TRBV6-2 or TRBV6-3 and TRBJ1-5, with no clear D. The CDR3 covers 14 residues. Trimming stripped 2 bases from V and 4 bases from J, with 9 bases between. Per germline, CDR1 MNHEY and CDR2 SVGEGT. CDR3 nucleotides: TGTGCCAGCAGTTACCTGGCCGGGAATCAGCCCCAGCATTTT. This encodes CASSYLAGNQPQHF.

This sequence joins TRBV11-2 and TRBJ1-5; possibly TRBD1 for D (5 bases). Per germline, CDR1 SGHAT and CDR2 FQNNGV. This CDR3 comprises 15 residues. V lost 5 bases and J lost 5, with 16 bases in between. The CDR3 is CASSHSGVRDQPQHF. CDR3 nucleotides: TGTGCCAGCAGCCACTCGGGGGTTAGGGATCAGCCCCAGCATTTT.

The chain recombines TRBV6-1 with TRBJ2-2; D ambiguous. CDR3 length equals 13 residues. The V end was cut by 3 bases, the J end by 6 bases, with 8 bases between. Germline CDR1 MNHNS, CDR2 SASEGT. CDR3 protein: CASSEFGSGELFF. As DNA, the CDR3 is TGTGCCAGCAGTGAGTTCGGCTCCGGGGAGCTGTTTTTT.

This clone is categorized as medium-sized. The CDR3 nucleotides are TGCGCCAGCAGCCAGGAACCCAGGGGCCATTATAATTCACCCCTCCACTTT. It encodes CASSQEPRGHYNSPLHF. The genes are TRBV4-3 and TRBJ1-6, with a possible D match to TRBD1 (6 bases). The ends were cut back, 3 bases at V and 4 bases at J, with 16 bases in the middle. Germline lookup yields CDR1 LGHNA and CDR2 YSLEER. The CDR3 has 17 residues.

The table lists this clone with a count of one. This chain links TRBV5-6 with TRBJ2-7; no firm D call. Germline CDR1 is SGHDT and CDR2 is YYEEEE. There are 15 residues in the CDR3. V lost 0 bases and J 4 bases, leaving 14 bases between the germline ends. The CDR3, as DNA: TGTGCCAGCAGCTTGGATCGGCGGCCGACTTACGAGCAGTACTTC. Amino acid sequence: CASSLDRRPTYEQYF.

This clone was observed a few times. This chain joins TRBV7-2 and TRBJ2-2; D possibly corresponds to TRBD2 (5 bases). Trimming removed 5 bases at V and 7 bases at J, with 14 bases between. The CDR3 loop spans 14 amino acids. Germline CDR1 is SGHTA and CDR2 is FQGNSA. The CDR3 coding sequence is TGTGCCAGCAGCCTAGTAGAGGGCGGCGGGGAGCTGTTTTTT. It translates to CASSLVEGGGELFF.

V is TRBV6-1 and J is TRBJ1-5, with D possibly TRBD1 on 5 matching bases. V gave up 0 bases and J gave up 0 bases, with 18 bases separating them. This CDR3 region has 19 residues. Germline-derived CDR1 and CDR2 are MNHNS and SASEGT. This CDR3 is CASSEAPGRGRYSNQPQHF. The CDR3 DNA reads TGTGCCAGCAGTGAAGCGCCGGGGCGCGGCCGATATAGCAATCAGCCCCAGCATTTT.

The CDR3 DNA reads TGTGCCAGCTCCCTAGCGGATTCTAGCACAGATACGCAGTATTTT. Protein sequence: CASSLADSSTDTQYF. The chain combines TRBV18 with TRBJ2-3; 7 positions match TRBD2. The CDR3 consists of 15 residues. In germline, CDR1 is KGHSH, CDR2 LQKENI. V was pared by 6 bases and J by 0 bases, with 6 bases of the junction left unmatched.